Each of the 21 T cell receptor beta chains below was sequenced from the same sample in a study of long-term antiretroviral therapy in people with HIV. Version v3.0 of the immunoSEQ assay was performed at survey level. The assay was immunoSEQ multiplex PCR, and TCRdb's table has in-frame clones only and misses some. The top ten clones hold about 5.8% of a sample with 35,000 to 45,000 clones, 80% of them seen once. The source was unsorted PBMCs, collected 3.4 years after starting antiretroviral therapy. These receptors came from a man aged 30-40 years with HIV.

CDR3 DNA: TGTGCCAGTAGTATGGAACCTTTAGCGGGAGCCTACACAGATACGCAGTATTTT. Protein product: CASSMEPLAGAYTDTQYF. The V and J genes are TRBV19 and TRBJ2-3; 9 nucleotides align to TRBD2. The V and J ends lost 3 bases and 2 bases, in that order; junction bases with no gene match: 12. From germline, CDR1 is LNHDA and CDR2 SQIVND (reference sequence). There are 18 residues in the CDR3. Full variable domain (outside the CDR3, taken from reference TRBV19 and TRBJ2-3): DGGITQSPKYLFRKEGQNVTLSCEQNLNHDAMYWYRQDPGQGLRLIYYSQIVNDFQKGDIAEGYSVSREKKESFPLTVTSAQKNPTAFYLCASSMEPLAGAYTDTQYFGPGTRLTVL.

The chain links TRBV6-1 to TRBJ2-5, with 7 bases that match TRBD1. The CDR3 is 14 amino acids. Per germline, CDR1 MNHNS and CDR2 SASEGT. Losses at the gene ends were 8 bases for V and 2 bases for J; bases not matched to a gene: 8. The CDR3 here is CASGKQGRQETQYF. The CDR3 DNA reads TGTGCCAGCGGGAAACAGGGGCGACAAGAGACCCAGTACTTC.

This chain joins TRBV10-3 and TRBJ2-7, with TRBD1 matching 9 bases. This CDR3 spans 14 amino acids. Germline V gives CDR1 ENHRY, CDR2 SYGVKD. V gave up 5 bases and J gave up 2 bases; unmatched junction bases: 4. CDR3 DNA: TGTGCCATCAGTCCCGGGACAGGGACCTACGAGCAGTACTTC. This encodes CAISPGTGTYEQYF.

J is TRBJ2-1 and V is TRBV7-8, with TRBD2 matching over 8 bases. The length of the CDR3 is 15 residues. Trimming at V came to 3 bases and at J to 5 bases, leaving 6 bases not matched to a gene. CDR1 and CDR2 (germline): SGHVS, FQNEAQ. CDR3 bases: TGTGCCAGCAGCTTGTTACTAGCGGTTAACAATGAGCAGTTCTTC. Protein product: CASSLLLAVNNEQFF.

The chain has TRBV5-1 and TRBJ2-2; D is possibly TRBD1 (5 bases). Trimming removed 0 bases from V and 1 base from J, with 7 bases in between. The CDR3 spans 15 residues. Germline CDR1 reads SGHRS; CDR2 reads YFSETQ. The CDR3 spells CASSLGQRNTGELFF. The CDR3 DNA sequence: TGCGCCAGCAGCTTGGGACAGAGGAACACCGGGGAGCTGTTTTTT.

The genes are TRBV7-9 and TRBJ1-3; D is unresolved. V was pared by 3 bases and J by 4 bases, with 4 bases between. CDR1 SEHNR and CDR2 FQNEAQ come from the germline V gene (reference sequence). The CDR3 totals 12 residues. CDR3 sequence: CASSLSGNTIYF. The CDR3 coding sequence is TGTGCCAGCAGCTTGAGCGGAAACACCATATATTTT.

This chain uses TRBV4-3 with TRBJ2-7; 13 positions match TRBD2. The germline V gene has CDR1 LGHNA and CDR2 YSLEER. Germline trimming cut 5 bases from V and 4 bases from J; bases unmatched to any gene: 8. The CDR3 sequence is 16 residues long. CDR3 DNA sequence: TGCGCCAGCAGCGGAACCGGGACTAGCGGGATATACGAGCAGTACTTC. Protein: CASSGTGTSGIYEQYF.

The J gene is TRBJ1-4, the V gene TRBV5-1, with 8 positions matching TRBD1. Trimming removed 0 bases from V and 7 bases from J; junction bases left unmatched: 8. Germline loops: CDR1 SGHRS, CDR2 YFSETQ. The CDR3 runs 16 residues. DNA of the CDR3: TGCGCCAGCAGCTTGGAGGCCCAGGGGGCAAGTGAAAAACTGTTTTTT. Translating gives CASSLEAQGASEKLFF. Together with reference TRBV5-1 and TRBJ1-4, the CDR3 gives the full variable domain: KAGVTQTPRYLIKTRGQQVTLSCSPISGHRSVSWYQQTPGQGLQFLFEYFSETQRNKGNFPGRFSGRQFSNSRSEMNVSTLELGDSALYLCASSLEAQGASEKLFFGSGTQLSVL.

The chain is built from TRBV7-9 and TRBJ2-1; the D gene is possibly TRBD2 (5 bases). This CDR3 spans 13 amino acids. CDR1 SEHNR and CDR2 FQNEAQ come from the germline V gene (reference sequence). V was cut by 3 bases and J by 7 bases, with 10 bases left in between. The DNA of the CDR3 is TGTGCCAGCAGCTTTGGCCGGACTAATGAGCAGTTCTTC. Translating it yields CASSFGRTNEQFF.

The V call is TRBV19, the J call TRBJ2-2; possible D gene TRBD1, 5 bases. There are 15 residues in the CDR3. Per the germline V gene, CDR1 is LNHDA and CDR2 is SQIVND (reference sequence). V lost 8 bases, J lost 6 bases, and 19 bases lay in between. For the CDR3, the DNA is TGTGCCAGTGCCCCCATCCCCAGGGTCTCCGGGGAGCTGTTTTTT. Translated: CASAPIPRVSGELFF.

V usage is TRBV4-2 and J usage is TRBJ2-1; D is undetermined. Germline V gene sequence: CDR1 LGHNA, CDR2 YNFKEQ. V lost 0 bases, J lost 6 bases, and 12 bases lay in between. The CDR3 loop spans 15 amino acids. In DNA form, the CDR3 reads TGTGCCAGCAGCCAAGACCACCTTTGGAGCAATGAGCAGTTCTTC. Translated: CASSQDHLWSNEQFF.

This chain joins TRBV19 and TRBJ1-1; 9 bases are shared with TRBD1. The CDR3 contains 16 residues. Germline V lookup: CDR1 LNHDA, CDR2 SQIVND (reference sequence). With V trimmed by 6 bases and J by 3 bases, 11 bases remained unmatched. DNA for the CDR3: TGTGCCAGTAGGACAGGGACAGGGAAGCGGGACACTGAAGCTTTCTTT. Translated: CASRTGTGKRDTEAFF.

CDR3 amino acids: CASSLASRRSTDTQYF. Here the CDR3 DNA reads TGTGCCAGCAGCTTAGCGTCTCGGAGGAGCACAGATACGCAGTATTTT. The V gene is TRBV7-8, the J gene TRBJ2-3, with a weak D call TRBD2 (5 bases). The germline V gene has CDR1 SGHVS and CDR2 FQNEAQ. The CDR3 is 16 amino acids. Trimming pared 0 bases from V and 0 bases from J, leaving 10 bases between.

This sequence joins TRBV6-5 and TRBJ2-7; D is ambiguous. Germline CDR1 MNHEY, CDR2 SVGAGI. CDR3 length: 13 amino acids. V lost 6 bases, J lost 0 bases, and 9 bases lay in between. The CDR3 spells CASRSTVSYEQYF. The CDR3 DNA sequence: TGTGCCAGCAGGAGTACGGTCTCCTACGAGCAGTACTTC.

The V gene is TRBV18, the J gene TRBJ1-2; TRBD1 agrees at 8 bases. Trimming cost V 3 bases and J 2 bases; bases outside gene matches: 11. CDR3 length equals 17 residues. Per the germline V gene, CDR1 is KGHSH and CDR2 is LQKENI. Here the CDR3 DNA reads TGTGCCAGCTCACCCTCGGTAGGGACAGGACGGAACTATGGCTACACCTTC. Translating gives CASSPSVGTGRNYGYTF.

V gene TRBV19 combines with J gene TRBJ1-4; the D is unclear. The V end lost 1 base, the J end lost 0 bases, and 12 bases lay between the germline ends. The CDR3 has 17 amino acids. The germline CDR1 and CDR2 sequences are LNHDA and SQIVND (reference sequence). The CDR3 DNA reads as TGTGCCAGTAGTATAGGAGACGCCTGGGCAACTAATGAAAAACTGTTTTTT. It encodes CASSIGDAWATNEKLFF.

The chain uses TRBV20-1 and TRBJ2-7; no firm D call. CDR3 length equals 11 residues. Germline V gene data show CDR1 as DFQATT and CDR2 as SNEGSKA (reference sequence). Trimming stripped 5 bases from V and 3 bases from J, with 8 bases between. The CDR3 region has the DNA TGCAGTGCTCGTCCTCTCTACGAGCAGTACTTC. Translation gives CSARPLYEQYF.

This clone was counted between two and nine times. The chain couples TRBV19 to TRBJ1-2; D possibly corresponds to TRBD1 (6 bases). CDR1 LNHDA and CDR2 SQIVND come from the germline V gene (reference sequence). Between the trimmed V and J ends, which lost 6 bases and 8 bases, there was a span of 13 bases. This CDR3 region has 12 residues. The CDR3 DNA reads TGTGCCAGTAGCCTACAGGGTTGGGGCTACACCTTC. This sequence encodes CASSLQGWGYTF.

This clone was seen a single time. The V and J genes are TRBV15 and TRBJ1-2; D is uncertain. Germline CDR1 LNHNV, CDR2 YYDKDF (reference sequence). The CDR3 covers 15 residues. V was pared by 0 bases and J by 6 bases, with 14 bases between. This CDR3 reads CATSRDTTGVDGYTF. In nucleotides, the CDR3 is TGTGCCACCAGCAGAGATACGACGGGTGTCGATGGCTACACCTTC.

This clone has a handful of counts. The rearrangement uses TRBV7-9 and TRBJ1-2; TRBD1 is a possible D gene (6 bases). Trimming shortened V by 2 bases and J by 3 bases, and 13 bases separated the two germline ends. Per germline, CDR1 SEHNR and CDR2 FQNEAQ (reference sequence). The CDR3 runs 15 residues. The CDR3: CASSLIWEGDYGYTF. The CDR3 DNA is TGTGCCAGCAGCTTAATTTGGGAGGGGGACTATGGCTACACCTTC.

This chain uses TRBV4-3 with TRBJ2-1; D tentatively fits TRBD1 or TRBD2 (5 bases each). V lost 4 bases to trimming and J lost 4 bases, with 11 bases between them. The CDR3 is 14 residues long. The V gene's germline CDR1 is LGHNA and CDR2 YSLEER. The CDR3 loop is CASSRGDIYNEQFF. CDR3 bases: TGCGCCAGCAGCCGAGGGGATATTTACAATGAGCAGTTCTTC.